This TCR beta chain stems from a study of blood T cell repertoires in COVID-19. Whole-study context: Samples of COVID-19 (acute and convalescent) were obtained from the United States, Italy and Spain.

How the authors handled the data: The authors estimated nucleated cell counts from reference gene primer amplification. Clones were read by immunoSEQ multiplex PCR, and TCRdb kept only the in-frame ones, dropping some. V and J calls and clone size follow that table, whereas D and trimming were derived from the DNA. The sample includes approximately 200,000 clones, 85% to 90% of them seen just once. This CDR3 comprises 18 residues. Trimming took 5 bases from V and 8 from J, leaving 28 bases between them. The V gene's germline CDR1 is SGHTA and CDR2 FQGTGA. Enrolled through a virtual design, the participants were between 18 and 89 years of age and came from fewer than 30 US areas. Participants reported their clinical history, and cohort assignment relied on those reports.

This TCR derives from a woman between 18 and 29 years old in a cohort exposed to, infected with or recovered from COVID-19 (not recorded which). Material: PBMCs or T cells enriched from blood (not recorded which). The chain has TRBV7-3 and TRBJ2-1; TRBD2 is a possible D gene (6 bases). The CDR3 loop is CASSAQFRDSLYVDEQFF. The CDR3 DNA reads as TGTGCCAGCAGCGCACAATTCCGGGACTCCCTCTATGTGGATGAGCAGTTCTTC.